These T cell receptor beta chains were read from a single sample in a study of blood T cell repertoires in COVID-19. Sequenced by immunoSEQ multiplex PCR; TCRdb stores in-frame clones only, minus some. The sample carries roughly 500,000 clones, 75% to 90% recorded once. Material for sequencing was peripheral blood. Receptors were obtained from a man younger than 30 with COVID-19, enrolled during active disease. Each CDR3 is given with its conserved first and last residue. The D gene is left open where the match is weak. Expanded clones get a size class; other rows say once, few or many, or leave the size out.

V	size	J	D	CDR3	DNA
TRBV6-6	-	TRBJ1-5	TRBD1	CASRGQGNNQPQHF	TGTGCCAGCAGGGGACAGGGGAACAATCAGCCCCAGCATTTT
TRBV2	-	TRBJ1-5	TRBD1	CASSEATGAQPQHF	TGTGCCAGCAGTGAAGCGACAGGGGCTCAGCCCCAGCATTTT
TRBV19	-	TRBJ2-1	-	CASSLGGAYPYNEQFF	TGTGCCAGTAGCCTGGGGGGGGCCTACCCTTACAATGAGCAGTTCTTC
TRBV18	-	TRBJ2-5	TRBD2	CASSPLAGGQETQYF	TGTGCCAGCTCTCCCTTAGCGGGGGGACAAGAGACCCAGTACTTC
TRBV3-1/TRBV3-2	-	TRBJ2-6	TRBD1	CASSQGGTGRANVLTF	TGTGCCAGCAGCCAAGGTGGGACAGGCCGGGCCAACGTCCTGACTTTC
TRBV3-1/TRBV3-2	-	TRBJ2-1	-	CASSQVAGWNEQFF	TGTGCCAGCAGCCAAGTGGCAGGGTGGAATGAGCAGTTCTTC
TRBV2	-	TRBJ2-7	TRBD1	CASVAGTGGYEQYF	TGTGCCAGCGTGGCCGGGACAGGGGGTTACGAGCAGTACTTC
TRBV24-1	-	TRBJ1-2	-	CATSEPRTVGGGYTF	TGTGCCACCAGTGAACCCCGGACCGTCGGAGGTGGCTACACCTTC
TRBV4-2	-	TRBJ2-7	-	CASSQDHWADSAYEQYF	TGTGCCAGCAGCCAAGACCATTGGGCGGACTCGGCCTACGAGCAGTACTTC
TRBV7-8	-	TRBJ2-1	TRBD1	CASSLMGQGYNEQFF	TGTGCCAGCAGCTTAATGGGACAGGGTTACAATGAGCAGTTCTTC
TRBV9	-	TRBJ1-2	TRBD1	CASSGQGSNYGYTF	TGTGCCAGCAGCGGACAGGGGTCTAACTATGGCTACACCTTC
TRBV6-6	-	TRBJ2-5	-	CASSYSQGGETQYF	TGTGCCAGCAGTTACTCACAGGGTGGAGAGACCCAGTACTTC
TRBV6-5	-	TRBJ2-5	-	CASTSLGGQETQYF	TGTGCCAGCACCAGTCTCGGGGGCCAAGAGACCCAGTACTTC
TRBV12-3/TRBV12-4	once	TRBJ1-2	-	CASSSTGRDGYTF	TGTGCCAGCAGTTCCACAGGGAGAGATGGCTACACCTTC
TRBV21-1	-	TRBJ2-1	-	CALVGLAGAVKRYNEQFF	TGTGCCTTAGTAGGGCTAGCGGGAGCTGTAAAACGCTACAATGAGCAGTTCTTC
TRBV19	-	TRBJ2-6	-	CASSIPGGGGANVLTF	TGTGCCAGTAGTATACCGGGGGGCGGTGGGGCCAACGTCCTGACTTTC
TRBV7-7	-	TRBJ2-2	TRBD2	CASSLVFSGGHPNTGELFF	TGTGCCAGCAGCTTAGTTTTTAGCGGGGGGCACCCGAACACCGGGGAGCTGTTTTTT
TRBV5-6	-	TRBJ1-2	TRBD1	CASSLDRGYGYTF	TGTGCCAGCAGCCTTGACAGGGGCTATGGCTACACCTTC
TRBV2	once	TRBJ2-1	TRBD2	CASSYTLGTSGDNEQFF	TGTGCCAGCTCGTATACCCTCGGGACTAGCGGGGACAATGAGCAGTTCTTC
TRBV6-5	-	TRBJ2-4	-	CATATGGQPGNIQYF	TGTGCCACCGCCACGGGGGGCCAGCCAGGAAACATTCAGTACTTC
TRBV7-2	-	TRBJ1-6	TRBD1	CASSFATGGLSPLHF	TGTGCCAGCAGCTTCGCGACAGGGGGTTTATCACCCCTCCACTTT
TRBV3-1/TRBV3-2	once	TRBJ1-1	TRBD1	CASRSRGPEAFF	TGTGCCAGCCGCTCCAGGGGGCCTGAAGCTTTCTTT
TRBV13	-	TRBJ2-7	-	CASRRSGTGSTYEQYF	TGTGCCAGCAGAAGATCTGGTACAGGATCTACCTACGAGCAGTACTTC
TRBV7-9	-	TRBJ2-2	TRBD1	CASSVGQGSTGELFF	TGTGCCAGCAGCGTGGGACAGGGGTCCACCGGGGAGCTGTTTTTT
TRBV9	-	TRBJ2-2	-	CASSVAATSGTGELFF	TGTGCCAGCAGCGTAGCGGCGACTAGTGGAACCGGGGAGCTGTTTTTT
TRBV10-3	-	TRBJ2-1	TRBD2	CATGTSGSNEQFF	TGTGCCACAGGGACTAGCGGGAGCAATGAGCAGTTCTTC
TRBV5-4	-	TRBJ2-5	-	CASSFGGQLQETQYF	TGTGCCAGCAGCTTCGGTGGACAGCTTCAAGAGACCCAGTACTTC
TRBV15	-	TRBJ2-1	-	CATSRDRGYNEQFF	TGTGCCACCAGCAGAGACCGAGGCTACAATGAGCAGTTCTTC
TRBV6-5	-	TRBJ2-1	TRBD2	CASSSGAYNEQFF	TGTGCCAGCAGTAGCGGGGCCTACAATGAGCAGTTCTTC
TRBV5-1	few	TRBJ1-2	TRBD1	CASRDRVAGVYGYTF	TGCGCCAGCCGGGACAGGGTGGCCGGGGTCTATGGCTACACCTTC
TRBV5-1	-	TRBJ1-5	-	CASSLLPGLDQPQHF	TGCGCCAGCAGCTTGTTGCCAGGTCTCGATCAGCCCCAGCATTTT
TRBV7-9	-	TRBJ1-1	-	CASSSLPDIFQMNTEAFF	TGTGCCAGCAGCTCTCTTCCGGACATTTTCCAGATGAACACTGAAGCTTTCTTT
TRBV13	-	TRBJ2-7	TRBD2	CASSFLAGTYEQYF	TGTGCCAGCAGCTTCTTAGCGGGAACTTACGAGCAGTACTTC
TRBV11-2	-	TRBJ2-3	TRBD2	CASSLVTTPGGADTQYF	TGTGCCAGCAGCTTAGTCACGACCCCGGGGGGAGCAGATACGCAGTATTTT
TRBV4-1	-	TRBJ2-7	-	CASSQGTGLTSYEQYF	TGCGCCAGCAGCCAAGGTACAGGATTAACCTCCTACGAGCAGTACTTC
TRBV29-1	-	TRBJ1-4	TRBD1	CSVGDRAYGEKLFF	TGCAGCGTGGGAGACAGGGCTTATGGCGAAAAACTGTTTTTT
TRBV2	-	TRBJ1-6	TRBD1	CASSWTGPRSSPLHF	TGTGCCAGCAGCTGGACAGGGCCCCGCTCTTCACCCCTCCACTTT
TRBV19	-	TRBJ2-5	-	CASSKKSTGSRETQYF	TGTGCCAGTAGTAAGAAATCCACAGGGTCTCGCGAGACCCAGTACTTC
TRBV11-2	-	TRBJ2-2	-	CASSRGGWAGDTTGELFF	TGTGCCAGCAGCAGGGGTGGTTGGGCGGGGGACACCACCGGGGAGCTGTTTTTT
TRBV10-2	-	TRBJ2-3	TRBD2	CASSDQLAGGPGTQYF	TGCGCCAGCAGTGACCAACTAGCGGGAGGGCCCGGGACGCAGTATTTT
TRBV11-2	-	TRBJ1-1	-	CASSLVGGKTEAFF	TGTGCCAGCAGCCTCGTAGGGGGTAAAACTGAAGCTTTCTTT
TRBV21-1	-	TRBJ2-5	-	CASSCRGGSRKTQYF	TGTGCCAGCAGCTGCCGGGGGGGGAGTAGGAAGACCCAGTACTTC
TRBV29-1	-	TRBJ2-3	-	CSVGLDTQYF	TGCAGCGTTGGGCTGGATACGCAGTATTTT
TRBV4-1	-	TRBJ2-7	TRBD1	CASGRQGAAAHEQYF	TGCGCCAGCGGTAGGCAGGGGGCCGCAGCCCACGAGCAGTACTTC
TRBV7-2	many	TRBJ1-3	-	CASSPGGSGNTIYF	TGTGCCAGCAGCCCCGGGGGCTCTGGAAACACCATATATTTT
TRBV13	-	TRBJ1-2	TRBD1	CASSSTGTPNGYTF	TGTGCCAGCAGCTCGACAGGGACCCCGAACGGCTACACCTTC
TRBV5-1	-	TRBJ2-1	TRBD2	CASSLLASGHNEQFF	TGCGCCAGCAGCTTGCTGGCTAGCGGCCACAATGAGCAGTTCTTC
TRBV6-5	-	TRBJ2-7	TRBD2	CASSRSGASSWEQYF	TGTGCCAGCAGCCGCAGCGGGGCCTCTTCGTGGGAGCAGTACTTC